One TCR beta chain is described in this entry. It has no known antigen specificity. Base qualities were left out, and no much larger clone turns up one base away. In light of the paper, this sample's time point label describes: baseline before first vaccination. Vaccinee samples were obtained from the UK trials COV001 and COV002, which included a single-blind randomized controlled phase 2/3 trial of AZD1222 (ChAdOx1 nCoV-19) in healthy adults. For TCRbeta chain sequencing, PBMC samples from trial participants were taken at day 0 and at day 28 after the second dose. The sample comes from a study of T cell responses to AZD1222 COVID-19 vaccine (dated by TCRdb to the early 2020s). Broadly, across the study: AZD1222 recipients whose second dose came at about 4 weeks and those whose second dose came at about 12 weeks were combined into one group, since spike-specific TCR depth and breadth did not differ between the two schedules. A total of about 230 trial participants underwent TCR sequencing, of whom 207 received two doses of AZD1222 and some 25 received two doses of the MenACWY control vaccine. Trial participants were enrolled by age into subgroups of 18-55, 56-69 and 70-plus years, and around 140, 26 and 57 TCR-sequenced participants, respectively, were included in these subgroups.

Study-wide findings and limitations: Vaccine-associated CD4 TCRs spanned the whole spike protein, with dominant responses in regions 160-218 and 743-854. Spike-specific TCR breadth and depth rose significantly after two AZD1222 doses compared with day 0 and with MenACWY recipients. In the small 56-69-year group, the increase in depth fell short of significance, most likely because of low power. Conclusions about previously exposed vaccinees are limited because only 5 or 6 AZD1222 recipients were SARS-CoV-2 seropositive at baseline. Epitopes outside the regions mutated in the B.1.351 and B.1.1.7 variants were reportedly recognized by nearly half of the unique spike-specific TCRs. Participants were mostly white British, with more females than males. The authors suggested clonal diversity may have been underestimated. Because no day 14 peak-response samples were available, repertoires were characterized only after the peak T cell response.

Trimming removed 1 base from V and 1 base from J, leaving 7 bases between the germline ends. There are 14 amino acids in the CDR3, from cysteine to phenylalanine inclusive. The read is trimmed to its CDR3 DNA, 42 bases read in frame from base 1. The germline V gene (reference sequence) yields LNHNV for CDR1 and YYDKDF for CDR2. The CDR3 regions of human TCRbeta chains were analyzed by immunosequencing. Under the source paper's analysis protocol: Repertoire TCRs were matched against a reference library of SARS-CoV-2-specific TCRs generated with the MIRA antigen-specificity platform. Breadth meant the fraction of unique TCRs that were SARS-CoV-2-associated, whereas depth meant the fraction of total T cells that were SARS-CoV-2-associated. Each spike-specific TCR was assigned to its reactive spike region and to a CD4 or CD8 class using the MIRA data. Log10-transformed breadth and depth values were compared by one-way ANOVA with Sidak's multiple comparisons tests. This immuneACCESS table, as held by TCRdb, lists in-frame sequences with V and J called but not all clones. Of the missing ones, under half trace to an unresolved V gene in checked studies; the others have no known cause. Clone size and the V and J calls come from that table; the DNA yielded D and trimming. The table for this sample lists about 150,000 clones; 80% to 95% of them were counted only once. Over 1.3% of the sample goes to the ten largest clones.

The origin of this receptor is an adult in good health. This specimen was peripheral blood, taken on day 0 of AZD1222 vaccination. The rearranged chain carries TRBV15 and TRBJ1-2; TRBD1 is a possible D gene, resting on 5 matching bases. CDR3 sequence: CATSRGQGNYGYTF. The sequenced DNA: TGTGCCACCAGCAGAGGGCAGGGTAACTATGGCTACACCTTC.